The 5 T cell receptor beta chains reported below all come from one sample, sequenced in a study of Ad26.COV2.S vaccination and SARS-CoV-2 variants. The method was immunoSEQ multiplex PCR; TCRdb's version includes in-frame clones alone and lacks a portion of them. Seen here are fewer than 900,000 clones, about 89% observed once, and the top ten hold around 1.4%. Regarding treatment: roughly 18 received Ad26.COV2.S at low or high dose, single or two shots; 5 received placebo; per-sample allocation not given. After the first vaccine or placebo injection, samples were drawn on day 63. Material: peripheral blood, obtained in a trial of Ad26.COV2.S vaccine versus placebo. These receptors all stem from a person between 18 and 65 years old who received the Ad26.COV2.S COVID-19 vaccine or a placebo.

This chain joins TRBV3-1 (or the pseudogene TRBV3-2) and TRBJ2-5; D is perhaps TRBD1 (5 bases). The V gene lost 8 bases and the J gene lost 5 bases, with 18 bases spanning the gap. CDR1 and CDR2 from the germline V gene are LGHDT and YNNKEL (reference sequence). The CDR3 contains 14 residues. The CDR3 nucleotides read TGTGCCAGCGGGCGGACAATTCAAGGGGAGACCCAGTACTTC. The encoded protein is CASGRTIQGETQYF.

V and J are TRBV23-1 and TRBJ2-7; a weak D match, TRBD1 (6 bases). TRBV23-1 is marked as an open reading frame, function uncertain. Trimming cost V 2 bases and J 5 bases, with 16 bases left between them. The CDR3 contains 15 residues. CDR3 nucleotides: TGCGCCAGCAGTCAAACAGGGCAGGGGTCCCACGAGCAGTACTTC. This encodes CASSQTGQGSHEQYF.

The chain joins TRBV7-6 to TRBJ2-1; either TRBD1 or TRBD2 may supply D (6 bases each). This CDR3 region has 16 residues. V dropped 1 base and J dropped 0 bases, with 10 bases sitting between them. Germline V gene sequence: CDR1 SGHVS, CDR2 FNYEAQ. CDR3 residues: CASSLVGGDSYNEQFF. The CDR3 coding sequence is TGTGCCAGCAGCTTAGTCGGGGGCGACTCCTACAATGAGCAGTTCTTC.

This clone was found once. The J gene is TRBJ2-7, the V gene TRBV5-4; 8 nucleotides align to TRBD2. This CDR3 spans 14 amino acids. Germline CDR1 and CDR2: SGHNT and YYREEE (reference sequence). V was clipped by 3 bases and J by 4 bases; unmatched bases: 6. The CDR3 sequence is CASSSIGGGYEQYF. The CDR3 DNA reads TGTGCCAGCAGCTCCATCGGGGGGGGTTACGAGCAGTACTTC.

This clone has a single count. The V gene is TRBV18, the J gene TRBJ1-4; D not resolved. The ends were cut back, 5 bases at V and 8 bases at J, with 18 bases in the middle. The CDR3 covers 15 residues. The germline gives CDR1 KGHSH, CDR2 LQKENI. This CDR3 is CASSDQEGGGEKLFF. The CDR3 coding sequence is TGTGCCAGCTCAGACCAGGAGGGCGGAGGCGAAAAACTGTTTTTT. Full variable domain (outside the CDR3, taken from reference TRBV18 and TRBJ1-4): NAGVMQNPRHLVRRRGQEARLRCSPMKGHSHVYWYRQLPEEGLKFMVYLQKENIIDESGMPKERFSAEFPKEGPSILRIQQVVRGDSAAYFCASSDQEGGGEKLFFGSGTQLSVL.